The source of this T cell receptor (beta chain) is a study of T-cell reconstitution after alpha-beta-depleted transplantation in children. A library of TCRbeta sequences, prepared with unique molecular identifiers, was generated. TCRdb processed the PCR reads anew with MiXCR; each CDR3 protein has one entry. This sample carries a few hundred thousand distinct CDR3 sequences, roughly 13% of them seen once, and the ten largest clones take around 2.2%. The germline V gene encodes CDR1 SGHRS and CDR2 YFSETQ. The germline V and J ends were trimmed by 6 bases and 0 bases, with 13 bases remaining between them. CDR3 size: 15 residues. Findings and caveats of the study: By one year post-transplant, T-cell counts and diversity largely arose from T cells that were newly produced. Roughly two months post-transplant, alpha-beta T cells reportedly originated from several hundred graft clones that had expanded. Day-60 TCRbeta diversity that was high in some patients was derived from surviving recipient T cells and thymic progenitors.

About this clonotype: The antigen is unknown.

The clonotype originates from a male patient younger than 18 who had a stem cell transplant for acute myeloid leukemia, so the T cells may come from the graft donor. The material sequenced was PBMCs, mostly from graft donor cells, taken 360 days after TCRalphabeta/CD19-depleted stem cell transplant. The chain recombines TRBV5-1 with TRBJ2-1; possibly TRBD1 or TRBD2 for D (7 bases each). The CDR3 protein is CASTGGGLSYNEQFF. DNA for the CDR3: TGCGCCAGCACAGGGGGAGGGCTCTCCTACAATGAGCAGTTCTTC.